These 5 T cell receptor beta chains were sequenced from one sample in a study of T cell responses to AZD1222 COVID-19 vaccine (dated by TCRdb to the early 2020s). The protocol used for the library was the immunoSEQ multiplex PCR assay. In TCRdb, the immuneACCESS table is reduced to in-frame sequences with V and J assigned. These tables do not hold every clone; where another copy was compared, an unresolved V gene accounts for under half, and the others remain unexplained. The sample table contains about 140,000 clones; only one count was recorded for approximately 91% of them. The ten largest make up more than 1.5% of the sample. The time point label on this specimen signifies: about 28 days (+/-7) after the second vaccine dose. The sequencing here drew on peripheral blood, taken 28 days after the second AZD1222 dose. These receptors were taken from an adult who received the AZD1222 COVID-19 vaccine.

V and J are TRBV2 and TRBJ2-1, with D tentatively TRBD2 (6 bases). V was shortened by 1 base and J by 6 bases, with 13 bases between the two germline ends. Germline V CDR1 and CDR2: SNHLY, FYNNEI. The CDR3 loop spans 15 amino acids. The CDR3 protein is CASSEVPGGTNEQFF. CDR3 nucleotide sequence: TGTGCCAGCAGTGAAGTTCCCGGGGGAACCAATGAGCAGTTCTTC. Looking up the rest from reference TRBV2 and TRBJ2-1 gives the full variable domain: EPEVTQTPSHQVTQMGQEVILRCVPISNHLYFYWYRQILGQKVEFLVSFYNNEISEKSEIFDDQFSVERPDGSNFTLKIRSTKLEDSAMYFCASSEVPGGTNEQFFGPGTRLTVL.

The chain links TRBV7-9 to TRBJ1-4, with 7 bases matching TRBD1. The CDR3 sequence is 15 residues long. The ends lost 4 bases at V and 6 bases at J; junction bases unmatched: 8. Germline CDR1 and CDR2: SEHNR and FQNEAQ (reference sequence). CDR3 residues: CASSSLTGRYEKLFF. CDR3 coding DNA: TGTGCCAGCAGCTCCCTGACAGGGAGGTATGAAAAACTGTTTTTT.

The gene calls are TRBV5-6 and TRBJ1-6, with 10 bases that match TRBD1. V lost 7 bases and J lost 8; bases outside the gene matches: 6. Germline CDR1 reads SGHDT; CDR2 reads YYEEEE. This CDR3 has 14 residues. The CDR3 loop reads CASGDRGRHSPLHF. CDR3 DNA sequence: TGTGCCAGCGGGGACAGGGGTCGCCATTCACCCCTCCACTTT.

This chain joins TRBV9 and TRBJ2-7, with 10 nucleotides matching TRBD2. Germline V gene lookup returns CDR1 SGDLS and CDR2 YYNGEE. CDR3 length: 15 residues. After removal of 3 bases from V and 6 bases from J, the junction contained 9 bases not matched to a gene. The CDR3 DNA is TGTGCCAGCAGCGCCCCCGGACTAGCGGTGTGCGAGCAGTACTTC. Translation: CASSAPGLAVCEQYF.

The J gene is TRBJ1-3, the V gene TRBV5-1, with TRBD1 as a possible D gene (6 bases). CDR1 SGHRS and CDR2 YFSETQ come from the germline V gene. The CDR3 extends over 16 amino acids. V dropped 2 bases and J dropped 1 base, with 13 bases sitting between them. The CDR3 DNA reads as TGCGCCAGCAGCTTTGTCACCCAGGGGTCTGGAAACACCATATATTTT. Translating gives CASSFVTQGSGNTIYF.